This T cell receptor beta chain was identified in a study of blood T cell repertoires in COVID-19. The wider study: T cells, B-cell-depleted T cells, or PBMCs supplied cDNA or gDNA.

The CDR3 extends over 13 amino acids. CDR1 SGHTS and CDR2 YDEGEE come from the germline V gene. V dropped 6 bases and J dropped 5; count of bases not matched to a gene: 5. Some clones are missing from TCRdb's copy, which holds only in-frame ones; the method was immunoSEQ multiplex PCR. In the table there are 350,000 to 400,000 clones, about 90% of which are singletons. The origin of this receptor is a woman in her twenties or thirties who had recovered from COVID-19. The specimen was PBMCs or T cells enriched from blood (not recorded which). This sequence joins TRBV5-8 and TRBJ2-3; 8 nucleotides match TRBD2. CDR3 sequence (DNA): TGTGCCAGCACTATCGGGAGGGGAGATACGCAGTATTTT. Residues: CASTIGRGDTQYF.